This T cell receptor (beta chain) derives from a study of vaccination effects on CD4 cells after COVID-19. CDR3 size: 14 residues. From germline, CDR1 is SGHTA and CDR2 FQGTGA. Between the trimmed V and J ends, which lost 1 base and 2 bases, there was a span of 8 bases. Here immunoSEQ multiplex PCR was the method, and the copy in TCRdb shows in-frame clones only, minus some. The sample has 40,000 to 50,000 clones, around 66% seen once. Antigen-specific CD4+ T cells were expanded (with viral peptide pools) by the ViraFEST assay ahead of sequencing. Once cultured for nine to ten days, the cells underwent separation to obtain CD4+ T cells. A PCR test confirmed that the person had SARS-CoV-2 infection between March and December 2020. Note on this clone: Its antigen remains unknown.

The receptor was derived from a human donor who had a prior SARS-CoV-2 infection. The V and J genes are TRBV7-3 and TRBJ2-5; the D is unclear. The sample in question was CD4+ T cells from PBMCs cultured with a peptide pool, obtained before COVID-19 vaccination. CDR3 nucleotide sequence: TGTGCCAGCAGCTTAAAAGGGCCTCAAGAGACCCAGTACTTC. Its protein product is CASSLKGPQETQYF. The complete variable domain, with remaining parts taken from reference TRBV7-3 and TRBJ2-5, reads GAGVSQTPSNKVTEKGKYVELRCDPISGHTALYWYRQSLGQGPEFLIYFQGTGAADDSGLPNDRFFAVRPEGSVSTLKIQRTERGDSAVYLCASSLKGPQETQYFGPGTRLLVL.